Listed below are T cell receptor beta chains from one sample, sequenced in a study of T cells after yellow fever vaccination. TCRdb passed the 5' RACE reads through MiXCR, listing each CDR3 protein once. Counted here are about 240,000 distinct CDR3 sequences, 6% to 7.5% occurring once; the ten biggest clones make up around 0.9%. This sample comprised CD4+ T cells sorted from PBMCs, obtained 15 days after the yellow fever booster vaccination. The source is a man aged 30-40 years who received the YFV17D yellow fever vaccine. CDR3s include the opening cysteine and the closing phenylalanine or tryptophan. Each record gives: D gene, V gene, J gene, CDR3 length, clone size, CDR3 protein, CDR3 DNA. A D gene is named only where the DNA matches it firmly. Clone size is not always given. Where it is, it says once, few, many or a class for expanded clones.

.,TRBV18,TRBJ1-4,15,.,CASSPAGLTNEKLFF,TGTGCCAGCTCACCCGCAGGGTTAACTAATGAAAAACTGTTTTTT
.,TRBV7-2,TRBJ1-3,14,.,CASRWSVEGNTIYF,TGTGCCAGCAGATGGTCCGTGGAGGGAAACACCATATATTTT
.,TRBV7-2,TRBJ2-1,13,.,CASSLVQSNEQFF,TGTGCCAGCAGCTTAGTGCAGAGCAATGAGCAGTTCTTC
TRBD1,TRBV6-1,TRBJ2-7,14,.,CASKTGTGTYEQYF,TGTGCCAGCAAGACCGGGACAGGGACCTACGAGCAGTACTTC
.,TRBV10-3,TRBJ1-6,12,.,CAISAADSPLHF,TGTGCCATCAGTGCTGCGGATTCACCCCTCCACTTT
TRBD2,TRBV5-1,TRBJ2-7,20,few,CASSNEGLASLLAGSYEQYF,TGCGCCAGCAGCAACGAGGGACTAGCGAGCCTTCTCGCAGGGAGTTACGAGCAGTACTTC
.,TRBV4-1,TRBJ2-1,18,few,CASSQKSTARGDYNEQFF,TGCGCCAGCAGCCAAAAATCTACCGCCCGAGGGGACTACAATGAGCAGTTCTTC
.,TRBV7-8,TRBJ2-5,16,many,CASSLRDSGIGETQYF,TGTGCCAGCAGCTTAAGAGATAGCGGCATTGGAGAGACCCAGTACTTC
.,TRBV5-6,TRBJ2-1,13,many,CASSLNRNNEQFF,TGTGCCAGCAGCTTGAACCGAAACAATGAGCAGTTCTTC
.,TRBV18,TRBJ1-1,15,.,CASSPKQGGNTEAFF,TGTGCCAGCTCACCAAAACAGGGTGGCAACACTGAAGCTTTCTTT
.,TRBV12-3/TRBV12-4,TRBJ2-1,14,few,CASSSNIGGNEQFF,TGTGCCAGCAGTTCCAATATTGGGGGCAATGAGCAGTTCTTC
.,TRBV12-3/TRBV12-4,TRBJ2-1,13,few,CASSLAERAEQFF,TGTGCCAGCAGTTTGGCGGAGAGGGCTGAGCAGTTCTTC
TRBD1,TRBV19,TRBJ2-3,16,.,CASSTNRDRGRNTQYF,TGTGCCAGTAGTACCAACCGGGACAGGGGTCGGAATACGCAGTATTTT
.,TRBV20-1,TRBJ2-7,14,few,CSASFLAEPYEQYF,TGCAGTGCTAGTTTTCTGGCGGAACCCTACGAGCAGTACTTC
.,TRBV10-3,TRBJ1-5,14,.,CAISEENEGQPQHF,TGTGCCATCAGTGAGGAGAATGAAGGTCAGCCCCAGCATTTT
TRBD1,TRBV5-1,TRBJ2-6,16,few,CASSPPGGAGANVLTF,TGCGCCAGCAGCCCCCCAGGGGGCGCTGGGGCCAACGTCCTGACTTTC
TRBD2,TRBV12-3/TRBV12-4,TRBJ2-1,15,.,CASRQTSGGNNEQFF,TGTGCCAGCAGACAAACTAGCGGAGGTAACAATGAGCAGTTCTTC
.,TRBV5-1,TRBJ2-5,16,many,CASSVGLQPGEETQYF,TGCGCCAGCAGCGTGGGTCTTCAACCCGGCGAAGAGACCCAGTACTTC
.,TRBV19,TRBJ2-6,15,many,CASSAWDSGANVLTF,TGTGCCAGTAGTGCCTGGGACTCTGGGGCCAACGTCCTGACTTTC
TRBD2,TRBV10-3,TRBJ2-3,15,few,CAIRLAGRSTDTQYF,TGTGCCATCAGGTTAGCGGGAAGAAGCACAGATACGCAGTATTTT
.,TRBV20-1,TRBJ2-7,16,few,CSVRRRGTRLFYEQYF,TGCAGTGTTCGCCGCCGGGGGACAAGACTTTTTTACGAGCAGTACTTC
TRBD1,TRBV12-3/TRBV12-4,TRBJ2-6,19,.,CASSLSGTGGGSGANVLTF,TGTGCCAGCAGTTTGTCTGGGACAGGGGGGGGATCTGGGGCCAACGTCCTGACTTTC
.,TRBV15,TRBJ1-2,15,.,CATSRVSGEGYGYTF,TGTGCCACCAGCAGAGTTTCGGGGGAAGGCTATGGCTACACCTTC
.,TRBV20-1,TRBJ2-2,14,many,CSARGPDLSGELFF,TGCAGTGCTAGAGGACCGGACCTCAGCGGGGAGCTGTTTTTT
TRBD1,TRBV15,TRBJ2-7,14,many,CATSRKTGTAEQYF,TGTGCCACCAGCAGAAAAACCGGGACAGCCGAGCAGTACTTC
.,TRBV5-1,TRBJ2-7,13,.,CASSLWGSYEQYF,TGCGCCAGCAGCTTGTGGGGAAGCTACGAGCAGTACTTC
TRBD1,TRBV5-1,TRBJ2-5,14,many,CASSRDSNQETQYF,TGCGCCAGCAGCAGGGACAGCAACCAAGAGACCCAGTACTTC
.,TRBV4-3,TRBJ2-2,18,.,CASSRQSPGPSYTGELFF,TGCGCCAGCAGCCGCCAATCTCCGGGACCTTCCTACACCGGGGAGCTGTTTTTT
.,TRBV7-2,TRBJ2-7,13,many,CASSLVKSYEQYF,TGTGCCAGCAGCTTAGTTAAGTCCTACGAGCAGTACTTC
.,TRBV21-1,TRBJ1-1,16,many,CASSKAHREMNTEAFF,TGTGCCAGCAGCAAGGCCCACAGGGAGATGAACACTGAAGCTTTCTTT
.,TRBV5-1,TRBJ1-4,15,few,CASSLDRKRGEKLFF,TGCGCCAGCAGCTTGGACAGGAAACGAGGAGAAAAACTGTTTTTT
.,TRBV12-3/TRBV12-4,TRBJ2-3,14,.,CASSRTLSTDTQYF,TGTGCCAGCAGCCGGACTCTAAGCACAGATACGCAGTATTTT
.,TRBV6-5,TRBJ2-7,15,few,CASSYSPWGGYEQYF,TGTGCCAGCAGTTACTCCCCTTGGGGCGGTTACGAGCAGTACTTC
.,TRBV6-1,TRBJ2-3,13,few,CASLTGPPSTQYF,TGTGCCAGCCTTACGGGACCGCCGTCGACGCAGTATTTT
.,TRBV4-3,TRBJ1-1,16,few,CASSQGLARRVTEAFF,TGCGCCAGCAGCCAAGGGTTGGCGAGACGTGTCACTGAAGCTTTCTTT
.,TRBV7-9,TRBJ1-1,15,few,CASLGRSVLNTEAFF,TGTGCCAGCTTGGGGAGGAGCGTATTGAACACTGAAGCTTTCTTT
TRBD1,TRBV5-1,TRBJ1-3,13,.,CASSLAVGDRGYF,TGCGCCAGCAGCTTGGCCGTAGGGGACAGGGGATATTTT
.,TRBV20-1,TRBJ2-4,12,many,CSSPRTKNIQYF,TGCAGTTCTCCAAGAACCAAAAACATTCAGTACTTC
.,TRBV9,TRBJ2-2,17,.,CASSVRGRAADTGELFF,TGTGCCAGCAGCGTACGGGGTCGGGCGGCTGACACCGGGGAGCTGTTTTTT
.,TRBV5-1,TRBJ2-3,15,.,CASSLNGGTGDTQYF,TGCGCCAGCAGCTTGAACGGGGGGACAGGAGATACGCAGTATTTT
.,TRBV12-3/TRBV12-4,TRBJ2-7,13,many,CASRGGQSYEQYF,TGTGCCAGCAGGGGGGGACAGTCCTACGAGCAGTACTTC
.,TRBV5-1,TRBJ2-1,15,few,CASSFQAGGTGEQFF,TGCGCCAGCAGCTTTCAGGCGGGAGGGACAGGCGAGCAGTTCTTC
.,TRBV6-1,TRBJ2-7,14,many,CASSRTPGAYEQYF,TGTGCCAGCAGCAGAACCCCGGGGGCCTACGAGCAGTACTTC
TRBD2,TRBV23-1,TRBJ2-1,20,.,CASSQSKRQTSGRAYNEQFF,TGCGCCAGCAGTCAATCGAAGAGACAGACTAGCGGGAGGGCCTACAATGAGCAGTTCTTC
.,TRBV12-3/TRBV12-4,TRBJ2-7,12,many,CASSLSVGEQYF,TGTGCCAGCAGTTTAAGTGTGGGCGAGCAGTACTTC
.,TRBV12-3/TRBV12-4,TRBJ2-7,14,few,CASKPQAESYEQYF,TGTGCCAGCAAGCCCCAAGCGGAGTCCTACGAGCAGTACTTC
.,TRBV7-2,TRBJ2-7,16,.,CASTRRGGSSLYEQYF,TGTGCCAGCACCCGAAGGGGTGGGAGCTCTCTCTACGAGCAGTACTTC
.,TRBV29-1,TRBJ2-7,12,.,CSVGDTSYEQYF,TGCAGCGTTGGCGACACCTCTTACGAGCAGTACTTC
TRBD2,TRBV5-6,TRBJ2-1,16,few,CASSRAPGLAGNEQFF,TGTGCCAGCAGCCGAGCCCCGGGACTAGCTGGCAATGAGCAGTTCTTC
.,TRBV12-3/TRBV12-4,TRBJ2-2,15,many,CASSSQALASGELFF,TGTGCCAGCAGTTCCCAAGCGCTAGCATCTGGGGAGCTGTTTTTT
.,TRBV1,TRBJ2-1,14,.,CTSSLFGREDEQFF,TGCACCAGCAGTCTTTTCGGACGGGAGGATGAGCAGTTCTTC
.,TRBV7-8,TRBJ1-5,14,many,CASSLREGSQPQHF,TGTGCCAGCAGCTTGAGGGAGGGGTCTCAGCCCCAGCATTTT
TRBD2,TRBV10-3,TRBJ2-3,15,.,CAIAGKREDTDTQYF,TGTGCCATCGCGGGGAAGCGGGAGGACACAGATACGCAGTATTTT
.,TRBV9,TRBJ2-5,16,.,CASSLKDTTEQETQYF,TGTGCCAGCAGCCTCAAGGACACGACAGAGCAAGAGACCCAGTACTTC
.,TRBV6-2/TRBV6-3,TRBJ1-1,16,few,CASSPMKGGSNTEAFF,TGTGCCAGCAGCCCGATGAAGGGAGGCTCGAACACTGAAGCTTTCTTT